The 25 T cell receptor beta chains listed next were all sequenced from one sample in a study of blood T cell repertoires in COVID-19. Generated by immunoSEQ multiplex PCR, the TCRdb table keeps only in-frame clones and is missing some. In the table there are 95,000 to 100,000 clones, approximately 91% of which are singletons. Specimen: peripheral blood. Source of these receptors: a man aged 50 to 60 with acute or convalescent COVID-19.

The chain recombines TRBV6-5 with TRBJ1-5; 7 bases agree with TRBD1. CDR1 is MNHEY and CDR2 is SVGAGI in the germline V gene. The V segment lost 6 bases and the J segment 6 bases; nucleotides outside the gene matches: 11. This CDR3 spans 15 amino acids. The CDR3 region is CASSKTGDSSQPQHF. In nucleotides, the CDR3 is TGTGCCAGCAGCAAAACAGGGGATTCTAGTCAGCCCCAGCATTTT.

The chain uses TRBV6-6 and TRBJ1-5; a weak D match, TRBD1 (6 bases). Germline V gene sequence: CDR1 MNHNY, CDR2 SVGAGI (reference sequence). This CDR3 comprises 14 residues. The V gene lost 7 bases and the J gene lost 2 bases, with 12 bases spanning the gap. Here the CDR3 reads CASKGDTGNQPQHF. CDR3 DNA sequence: TGTGCCAGCAAGGGGGACACCGGCAATCAGCCCCAGCATTTT.

This clone has only a few counts. This chain links TRBV19 with TRBJ2-1; 11 bases match TRBD1. Germline trimming cut 2 bases from V and 7 bases from J; bases unmatched to any gene: 4. The CDR3 length is 15 residues. Germline V CDR1 and CDR2: LNHDA, SQIVND (reference sequence). The CDR3 loop is CASSIWGQGENEQFF. The CDR3 nucleotides are TGTGCCAGTAGTATATGGGGACAGGGGGAAAATGAGCAGTTCTTC.

This rearrangement joins TRBV14 to TRBJ2-3; the D gene is possibly TRBD2 (6 bases). The V end was cut by 4 bases, the J end by 6 bases, with 17 bases between. CDR3 size: 15 residues. Germline V gene sequence: CDR1 SGHDN, CDR2 FVKESK. The CDR3: CASSLPGVPRDTQYF. In nucleotides, the CDR3 is TGTGCCAGCAGCCTGCCGGGGGTTCCGCGGGATACGCAGTATTTT.

V and J are TRBV9 and TRBJ1-3, with 8 bases lining up with TRBD1. Trimming took 3 bases from V and 4 from J; bases not matched to a gene: 6. Per germline, CDR1 SGDLS and CDR2 YYNGEE. This CDR3 is 15 amino acids long. As DNA, the CDR3 is TGTGCCAGCAGCGCTCGGACAGGGCAAGGAAACACCATATATTTT. This translates into CASSARTGQGNTIYF.

This rearrangement joins TRBV2 to TRBJ2-2; 8 bases match TRBD2. The J segment lost 3 bases and the V segment lost 6 bases, leaving 0 bases of the junction unmatched. The germline V gene encodes CDR1 SNHLY and CDR2 FYNNEI. The CDR3 length is 13 residues. In DNA, the CDR3 is TGTGCCAGCAGCGGGGGGGACACCGGGGAGCTGTTTTTT. As protein: CASSGGDTGELFF.

The chain links TRBV7-9 to TRBJ2-1, with 7 bases lining up with TRBD2. Germline assignment: CDR1 SEHNR and CDR2 FQNEAQ (reference sequence). V shed 6 bases, J shed 8 bases, and the junction held 7 bases outside the gene matches. This CDR3 region has 13 residues. This CDR3 reads CASSFTSVHEQFF. DNA of the CDR3: TGTGCCAGCAGTTTTACTAGCGTCCATGAGCAGTTCTTC.

The chain recombines TRBV4-2 with TRBJ1-3; D not certain. The V gene lost 0 bases and the J gene lost 3 bases, with 9 bases spanning the gap. The CDR3 consists of 15 residues. CDR1 is LGHNA and CDR2 is YNFKEQ in the germline V gene. Here the CDR3 reads CASSQDGQIGNTIYF. The CDR3 DNA follows: TGTGCCAGCAGCCAAGATGGGCAGATTGGAAACACCATATATTTT.

The chain is built from TRBV28 and TRBJ2-5; 8 positions match TRBD1. The CDR3 runs 14 residues. Germline-derived CDR1 and CDR2 are MDHEN and SYDVKM. The trim removed 6 bases at V and 4 bases at J, leaving 7 bases unmatched. CDR3 in amino acids: CASRLDRARETQYF. The CDR3 DNA reads TGTGCCAGCAGGCTGGACAGGGCTCGAGAGACCCAGTACTTC. The full variable domain, completed using reference TRBV28 and TRBJ2-5, is DVKVTQSSRYLVKRTGEKVFLECVQDMDHENMFWYRQDPGLGLRLIYFSYDVKMKEKGDIPEGYSVSREKKERFSLILESASTNQTSMYLCASRLDRARETQYFGPGTRLLVL.

The chain recombines TRBV14 with TRBJ1-1; D is undetermined. CDR1 SGHDN and CDR2 FVKESK come from the germline V gene. This CDR3 spans 16 amino acids. Between the trimmed V and J ends, which lost 1 base and 4 bases, there was a span of 16 bases. CDR3 nucleotides: TGTGCCAGCAGCCAAGCCTCCGGGCGCGGGGTCACTGAAGCTTTCTTT. Amino acid sequence: CASSQASGRGVTEAFF.

The chain is built from TRBV18 and TRBJ2-1; 7 bases are shared with TRBD1. The V gene end was trimmed by 2 bases and the J gene end by 0 bases; junction bases not matched to a gene: 1. This CDR3 has 15 amino acids. Germline V lookup: CDR1 KGHSH, CDR2 LQKENI. The CDR3 DNA reads as TGTGCCAGCTCACCAAGGGGGCCCTCCTACAATGAGCAGTTCTTC. Its translation: CASSPRGPSYNEQFF.

This clone was detected a few times. The chain carries TRBV19 and TRBJ2-7; D perhaps matches TRBD2 (6 bases). CDR3 length: 14 amino acids. Germline assignment: CDR1 LNHDA and CDR2 SQIVND (reference sequence). Between the trimmed V and J ends, which lost 3 bases and 4 bases, there was a span of 13 bases. In nucleotides, the CDR3 is TGTGCCAGTAGTATTAGGCGGGACGCTTACGAGCAGTACTTC. It encodes CASSIRRDAYEQYF. Together with reference TRBV19 and TRBJ2-7, the CDR3 gives the full variable domain: DGGITQSPKYLFRKEGQNVTLSCEQNLNHDAMYWYRQDPGQGLRLIYYSQIVNDFQKGDIAEGYSVSREKKESFPLTVTSAQKNPTAFYLCASSIRRDAYEQYFGPGTRLTVT.

This sequence joins TRBV18 and TRBJ1-5; D call uncertain. This CDR3 region has 14 residues. Trimming shortened V by 5 bases and J by 3 bases, and 11 bases separated the two germline ends. Germline assignment: CDR1 KGHSH and CDR2 LQKENI. The CDR3 protein is CASSADINNQPQHF. In DNA, the CDR3 is TGTGCCAGCTCAGCAGACATCAACAATCAGCCCCAGCATTTT.

As regards this clone: The identical CDR3 is also encoded by other nucleotide sequences in the sample. The gene calls are TRBV5-1 and TRBJ1-4; 7 bases agree with TRBD1. Germline V gene lookup returns CDR1 SGHRS and CDR2 YFSETQ. The CDR3 is 15 amino acids. V was pared by 0 bases and J by 4 bases, with 3 bases of the junction left unmatched. CDR3 amino acids: CASSLGQGNNEKLFF. CDR3 DNA: TGCGCCAGCAGCTTGGGACAGGGAAATAATGAAAAACTGTTTTTT.

The chain recombines TRBV7-8 with TRBJ1-1, with 7 bases lining up with TRBD1. V shed 5 bases, J shed 2 bases, and the junction held 5 bases outside the gene matches. The CDR3 runs to 14 residues. Germline V gives CDR1 SGHVS, CDR2 FQNEAQ. The CDR3 bases are TGTGCCAGCAGCCTAAACAGGGGCAACACTGAAGCTTTCTTT. This encodes CASSLNRGNTEAFF.

The chain combines TRBV27 with TRBJ2-1; TRBD2 matches 7 bases. Looked up from germline, CDR1 is MNHEY and CDR2 is SMNVEV (reference sequence). The CDR3 has 12 amino acids. The trim removed 7 bases at V and 4 bases at J, leaving 1 base unmatched. The DNA for the CDR3 is TGTGCCAGCAAGCGGGAATACAATGAGCAGTTCTTC. Translated, it gives CASKREYNEQFF.

CDR3 DNA sequence: TGTGCCACCAGCAGAGCGGGACTTCAGAACACCGGGGAGCTGTTTTTT. This sequence encodes CATSRAGLQNTGELFF. V gene TRBV15 combines with J gene TRBJ2-2, with D possibly TRBD2 on 6 matching bases. The V gene lost 1 base and the J gene lost 1 base, with 10 bases spanning the gap. The CDR3 is made up of 16 amino acids. Germline CDR1 reads LNHNV; CDR2 reads YYDKDF (reference sequence).

J is TRBJ1-5 and V is TRBV16; the D gene is possibly TRBD1 (5 bases). The V gene lost 3 bases and the J gene lost 0 bases, with 6 bases spanning the gap. This CDR3 is built from 14 residues. Germline V CDR1 and CDR2: KGHSY, FQNENV. CDR3 nucleotides: TGTGCCAGCAGCCAGGGGCTTAGCAATCAGCCCCAGCATTTT. It translates to CASSQGLSNQPQHF. Variable domain in full (rest from reference TRBV16 and TRBJ1-5): GEEVAQTPKHLVRGEGQKAKLYCAPIKGHSYVFWYQQVLKNEFKFLISFQNENVFDETGMPKERFSAKCLPNSPCSLEIQATKLEDSAVYFCASSQGLSNQPQHFGDGTRLSIL.

The gene calls are TRBV19 and TRBJ1-1; the D is unclear. This CDR3 is built from 13 residues. Germline V gives CDR1 LNHDA, CDR2 SQIVND (reference sequence). Trimming took off 3 bases at V and 4 bases at J, with 9 bases between the two ends. The DNA of the CDR3 is TGTGCCAGTAGTATTAAGCGGAGCACTGAAGCTTTCTTT. Amino acids: CASSIKRSTEAFF.

This rearrangement joins TRBV19 to TRBJ1-2, with D tentatively TRBD1 (6 bases). Deletions cut 5 bases from V and 7 bases from J, with 14 bases between. The CDR3 totals 13 residues. Germline assignment: CDR1 LNHDA and CDR2 SQIVND (reference sequence). The CDR3 sequence: CASSPRQVSGYTF. The DNA of the CDR3 is TGTGCCAGTAGTCCCAGACAGGTTTCTGGCTACACCTTC.

The rearrangement links TRBV9 to TRBJ2-5; 10 nucleotides line up with TRBD2. V was clipped by 0 bases and J by 2 bases; unmatched bases: 4. The CDR3 sequence is 16 residues long. From germline, CDR1 is SGDLS and CDR2 YYNGEE. This CDR3 is CASSVVAGGIQETQYF. The CDR3 DNA reads TGTGCCAGCAGCGTAGTAGCGGGGGGAATACAAGAGACCCAGTACTTC.

CDR3: CASSPNLNRDYGYTF. CDR3 coding DNA: TGTGCCAGCAGTCCAAACCTAAACAGGGATTATGGCTACACCTTC. The chain joins TRBV5-4 to TRBJ1-2, with D possibly being TRBD1 (6 bases). The CDR3 spans 15 residues. The V gene lost 5 bases and the J gene lost 5 bases, with 19 bases spanning the gap. Germline lookup yields CDR1 SGHNT and CDR2 YYREEE (reference sequence).

The gene calls are TRBV7-2 and TRBJ2-3; 12 bases are a match to TRBD1. V was clipped by 5 bases and J by 6 bases; unmatched bases: 18. CDR3 length: 19 residues. Germline lookup yields CDR1 SGHTA and CDR2 FQGNSA. CDR3 DNA: TGTGCCAGCAGCCTGCGACCGGGACAGGGGGCGAATAGGGAGGATACGCAGTATTTT. Translation gives CASSLRPGQGANREDTQYF.

The gene calls are TRBV3-1 (or the pseudogene TRBV3-2) and TRBJ2-5; 7 nucleotides match TRBD1. CDR3 length equals 15 residues. Germline values: CDR1 LGHDT, CDR2 YNNKEL (reference sequence). V dropped 4 bases and J dropped 4; count of bases not matched to a gene: 9. This CDR3 reads CASSPGQGVSETQYF. The CDR3 DNA follows: TGTGCCAGCAGCCCCGGTCAGGGGGTGTCAGAGACCCAGTACTTC.

The chain carries TRBV20-1 and TRBJ1-4; 9 bases fit TRBD1. V lost 5 bases and J lost 2; bases outside the gene matches: 12. Germline V gene lookup returns CDR1 DFQATT and CDR2 SNEGSKA (reference sequence). CDR3 length: 17 amino acids. CDR3 coding DNA: TGCAGTGCTCGTGGACAGGGGCCACGGGGGACTAATGAAAAACTGTTTTTT. Encoded protein: CSARGQGPRGTNEKLFF.